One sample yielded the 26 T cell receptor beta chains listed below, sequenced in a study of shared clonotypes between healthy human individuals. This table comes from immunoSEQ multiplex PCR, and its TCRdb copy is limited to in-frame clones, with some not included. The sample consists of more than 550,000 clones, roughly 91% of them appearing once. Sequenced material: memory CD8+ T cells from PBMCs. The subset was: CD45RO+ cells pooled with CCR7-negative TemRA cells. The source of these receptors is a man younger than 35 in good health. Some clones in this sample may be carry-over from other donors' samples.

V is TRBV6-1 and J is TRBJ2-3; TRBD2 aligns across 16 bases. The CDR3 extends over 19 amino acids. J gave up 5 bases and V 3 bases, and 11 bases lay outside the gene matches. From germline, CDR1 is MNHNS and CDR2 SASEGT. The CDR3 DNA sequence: TGTGCCAGCAGTGAGGGACTAGCGGGAGGGCCTACGGGGAGAGATACGCAGTATTTT. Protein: CASSEGLAGGPTGRDTQYF.

As DNA, the CDR3 is TGTGCCAGCAGTCCCCCATCGGGGCGGGATTTTAATGAGCAGTTCTTC. Its translation is CASSPPSGRDFNEQFF. This chain connects TRBV9 to TRBJ2-1, with a tentative D call TRBD2 (6 bases). The germline CDR1 and CDR2 sequences are SGDLS and YYNGEE. CDR3 length equals 16 residues. V lost 5 bases and J 7 bases, leaving 22 bases between the germline ends.

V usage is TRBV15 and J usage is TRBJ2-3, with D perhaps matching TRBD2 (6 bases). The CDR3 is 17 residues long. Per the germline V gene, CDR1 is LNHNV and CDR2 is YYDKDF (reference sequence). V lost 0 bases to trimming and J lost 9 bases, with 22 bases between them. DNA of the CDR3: TGTGCCACCAGCAGAGATGGTACTAGCCTCTCAGTGGGGACGCAGTATTTT. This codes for CATSRDGTSLSVGTQYF.

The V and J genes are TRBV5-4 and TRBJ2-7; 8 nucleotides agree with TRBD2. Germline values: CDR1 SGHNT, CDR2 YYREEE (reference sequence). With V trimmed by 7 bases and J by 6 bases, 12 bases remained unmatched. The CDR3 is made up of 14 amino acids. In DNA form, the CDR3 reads TGTGCCAGCTATGCGGGAGGACATCCATTCGAGCAGTACTTC. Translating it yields CASYAGGHPFEQYF.

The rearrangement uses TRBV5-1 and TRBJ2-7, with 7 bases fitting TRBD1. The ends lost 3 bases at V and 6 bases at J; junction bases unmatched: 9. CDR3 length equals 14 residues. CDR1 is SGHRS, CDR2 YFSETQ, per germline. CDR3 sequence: CASSWIGGAGEQYF. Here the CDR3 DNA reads TGCGCCAGCAGCTGGATAGGGGGCGCGGGCGAGCAGTACTTC.

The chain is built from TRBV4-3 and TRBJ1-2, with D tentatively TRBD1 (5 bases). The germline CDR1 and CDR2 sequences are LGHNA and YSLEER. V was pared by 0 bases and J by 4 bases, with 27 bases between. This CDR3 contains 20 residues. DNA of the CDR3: TGCGCCAGCAGCCAAGACTTTGCGGGACCGATCAATGTCATCCGCTATGGCTACACCTTC. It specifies CASSQDFAGPINVIRYGYTF.

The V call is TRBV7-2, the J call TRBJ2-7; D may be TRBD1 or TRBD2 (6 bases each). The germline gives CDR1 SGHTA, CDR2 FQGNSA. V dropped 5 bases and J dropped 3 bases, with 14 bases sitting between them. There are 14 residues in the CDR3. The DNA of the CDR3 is TGTGCCAGCAGCCTCGGGGGCAGGGGCTACGAGCAGTACTTC. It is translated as CASSLGGRGYEQYF.

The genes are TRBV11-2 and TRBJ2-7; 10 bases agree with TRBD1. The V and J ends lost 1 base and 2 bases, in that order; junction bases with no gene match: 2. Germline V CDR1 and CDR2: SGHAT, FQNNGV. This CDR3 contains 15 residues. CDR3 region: CASSLGDRGTYEQYF. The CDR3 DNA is TGTGCCAGCAGCTTAGGGGACAGGGGAACCTACGAGCAGTACTTC.

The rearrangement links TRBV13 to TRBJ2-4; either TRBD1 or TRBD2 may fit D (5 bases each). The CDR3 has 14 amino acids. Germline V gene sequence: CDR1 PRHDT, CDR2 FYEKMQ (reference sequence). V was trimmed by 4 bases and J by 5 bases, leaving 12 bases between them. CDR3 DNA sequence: TGTGCCAGCAGCTCCCGGGACGACGAAAACATTCAGTACTTC. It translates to CASSSRDDENIQYF.

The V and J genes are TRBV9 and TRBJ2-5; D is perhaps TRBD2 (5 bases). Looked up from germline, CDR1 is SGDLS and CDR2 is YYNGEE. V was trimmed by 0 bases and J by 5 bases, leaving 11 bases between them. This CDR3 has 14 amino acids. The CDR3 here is CASSVGVASETQYF. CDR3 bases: TGTGCCAGCAGCGTAGGGGTAGCGTCGGAGACCCAGTACTTC.

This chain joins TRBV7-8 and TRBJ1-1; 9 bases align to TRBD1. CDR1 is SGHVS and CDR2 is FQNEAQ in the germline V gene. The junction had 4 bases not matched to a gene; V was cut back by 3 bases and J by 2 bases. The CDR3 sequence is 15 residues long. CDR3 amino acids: CASSFWTGANTEAFF. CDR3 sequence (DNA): TGTGCCAGCAGCTTCTGGACAGGGGCAAACACTGAAGCTTTCTTT.

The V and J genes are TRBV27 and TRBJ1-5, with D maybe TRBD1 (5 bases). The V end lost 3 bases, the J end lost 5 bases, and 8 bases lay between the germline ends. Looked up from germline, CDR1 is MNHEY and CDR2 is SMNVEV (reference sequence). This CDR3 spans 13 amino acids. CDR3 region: CASSFVGDQPQHF. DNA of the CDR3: TGTGCCAGCAGTTTTGTGGGGGATCAGCCCCAGCATTTT.

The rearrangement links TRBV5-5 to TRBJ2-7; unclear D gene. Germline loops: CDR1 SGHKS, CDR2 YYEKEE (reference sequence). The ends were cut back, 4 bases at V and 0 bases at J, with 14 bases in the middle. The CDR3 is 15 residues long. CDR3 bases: TGTGCCAGCAGCCCAGGAGCAAGGACCTCCTACGAGCAGTACTTC. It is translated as CASSPGARTSYEQYF.

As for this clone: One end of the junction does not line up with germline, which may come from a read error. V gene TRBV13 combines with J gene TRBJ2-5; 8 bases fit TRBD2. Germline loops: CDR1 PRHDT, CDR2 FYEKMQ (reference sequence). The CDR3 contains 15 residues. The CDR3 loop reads CASSLGGTRTETQYF. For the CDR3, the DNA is TGTGCCAGCAGCCTAGGGGGGACTAGAACGGAGACCCAGTACTTC. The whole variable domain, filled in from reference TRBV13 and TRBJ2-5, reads AAGVIQSPRHLIKEKRETATLKCYPIPRHDTVYWYQQGPGQDPQFLISFYEKMQSDKGSIPDRFSAQQFSDYHSELNMSSLELGDSALYFCASSLGGTRTETQYFGPGTRLLVL.

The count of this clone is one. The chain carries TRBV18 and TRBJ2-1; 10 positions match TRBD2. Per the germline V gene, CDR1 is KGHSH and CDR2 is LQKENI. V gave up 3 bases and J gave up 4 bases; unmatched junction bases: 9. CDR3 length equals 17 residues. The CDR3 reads CASSPFGLAEHYNEQFF. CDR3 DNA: TGTGCCAGCTCACCCTTTGGACTAGCGGAACATTACAATGAGCAGTTCTTC.

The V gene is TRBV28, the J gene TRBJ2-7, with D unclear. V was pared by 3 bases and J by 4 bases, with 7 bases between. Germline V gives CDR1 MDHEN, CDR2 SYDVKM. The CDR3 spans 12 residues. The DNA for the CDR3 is TGTGCCAGCAGTTTTGGTCTATACGAGCAGTACTTC. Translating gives CASSFGLYEQYF.

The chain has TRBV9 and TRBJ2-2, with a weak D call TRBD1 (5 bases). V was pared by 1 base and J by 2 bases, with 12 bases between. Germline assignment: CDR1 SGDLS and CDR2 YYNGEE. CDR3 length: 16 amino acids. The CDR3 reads CASSVSGQRNTGELFF. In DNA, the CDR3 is TGTGCCAGCAGCGTATCTGGACAAAGAAACACCGGGGAGCTGTTTTTT. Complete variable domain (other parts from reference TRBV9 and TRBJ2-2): DSGVTQTPKHLITATGQRVTLRCSPRSGDLSVYWYQQSLDQGLQFLIQYYNGEERAKGNILERFSAQQFPDLHSELNLSSLELGDSALYFCASSVSGQRNTGELFFGEGSRLTVL.

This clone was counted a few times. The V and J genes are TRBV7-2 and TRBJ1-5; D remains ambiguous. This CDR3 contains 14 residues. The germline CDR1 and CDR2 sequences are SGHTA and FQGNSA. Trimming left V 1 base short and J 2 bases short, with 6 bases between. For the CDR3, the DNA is TGTGCCAGCAGCTTAGTAAGGGGCAATCAGCCCCAGCATTTT. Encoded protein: CASSLVRGNQPQHF.

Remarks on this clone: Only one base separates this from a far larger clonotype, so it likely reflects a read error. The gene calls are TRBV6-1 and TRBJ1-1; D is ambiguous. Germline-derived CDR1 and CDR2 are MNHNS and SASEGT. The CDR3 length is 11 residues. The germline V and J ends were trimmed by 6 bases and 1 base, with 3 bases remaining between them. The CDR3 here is CASSWNTEAFF. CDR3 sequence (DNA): TGTGCCAGCAGCTGGAACACTGAAGCTTTCTTT.

This chain's CDR3 is CASSFFIAGGGYEQYF. The CDR3 nucleotides read TGTGCCAGCAGCTTCTTTATAGCGGGGGGCGGGTACGAGCAGTACTTC. The V and J genes are TRBV7-2 and TRBJ2-7; 10 nucleotides line up with TRBD2. After removal of 3 bases from V and 4 bases from J, the junction contained 9 bases not matched to a gene. Germline V lookup: CDR1 SGHTA, CDR2 FQGNSA. The CDR3 runs to 16 residues.

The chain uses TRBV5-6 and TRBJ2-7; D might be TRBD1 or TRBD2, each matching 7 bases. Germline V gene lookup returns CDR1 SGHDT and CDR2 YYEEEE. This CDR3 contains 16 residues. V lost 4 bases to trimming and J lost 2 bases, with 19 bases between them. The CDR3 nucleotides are TGTGCCAGCAGCGGGTGGGGAGGGGGCAGTCCCTACGAGCAGTACTTC. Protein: CASSGWGGGSPYEQYF.

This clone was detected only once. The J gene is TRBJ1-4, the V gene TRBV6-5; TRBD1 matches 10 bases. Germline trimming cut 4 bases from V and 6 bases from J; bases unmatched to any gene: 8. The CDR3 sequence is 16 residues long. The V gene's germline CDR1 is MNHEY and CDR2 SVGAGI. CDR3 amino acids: CASSLGLTGGHEKLFF. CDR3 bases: TGTGCCAGCAGTTTGGGCTTGACAGGGGGCCATGAAAAACTGTTTTTT.

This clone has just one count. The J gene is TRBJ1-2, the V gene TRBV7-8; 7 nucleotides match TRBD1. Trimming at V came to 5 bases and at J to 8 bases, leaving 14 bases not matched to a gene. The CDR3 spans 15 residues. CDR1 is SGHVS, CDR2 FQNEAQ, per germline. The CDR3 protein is CASSAERQGREGYTF. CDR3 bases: TGTGCCAGCAGCGCCGAACGACAGGGCCGGGAAGGCTACACCTTC.

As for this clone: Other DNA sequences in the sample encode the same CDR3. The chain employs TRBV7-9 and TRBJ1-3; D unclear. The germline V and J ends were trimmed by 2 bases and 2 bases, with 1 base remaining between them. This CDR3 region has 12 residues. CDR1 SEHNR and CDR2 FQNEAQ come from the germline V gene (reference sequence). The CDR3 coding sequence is TGTGCCAGCAGCTTAACTGGAAACACCATATATTTT. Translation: CASSLTGNTIYF.

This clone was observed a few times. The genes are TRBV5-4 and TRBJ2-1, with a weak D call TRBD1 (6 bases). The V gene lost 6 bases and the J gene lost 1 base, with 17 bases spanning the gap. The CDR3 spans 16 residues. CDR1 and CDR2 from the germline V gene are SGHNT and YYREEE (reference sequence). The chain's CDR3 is CASNHRGRGSYNEQFF. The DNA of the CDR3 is TGTGCCAGCAACCATAGGGGCAGGGGTTCCTACAATGAGCAGTTCTTC.

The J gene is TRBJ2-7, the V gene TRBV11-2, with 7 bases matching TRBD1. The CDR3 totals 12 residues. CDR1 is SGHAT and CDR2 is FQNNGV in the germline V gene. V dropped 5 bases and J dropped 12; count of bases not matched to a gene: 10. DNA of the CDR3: TGTGCCAGCAGCCCGAGGACAGGACCGGGGTACTTC. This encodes CASSPRTGPGYF.